The 16 T cell receptor beta chains in this list originate from one sample, sequenced in a study of OX40 agonist ivuxolimab in advanced cancers. Only in-frame clones appear in the TCRdb table, and some are missing; sequencing was by immunoSEQ multiplex PCR. Seen here are around 50,000 clones, roughly nine tenths observed once, and the top ten hold approximately 13%. The sequencing here drew on CD4+ or CD8+ T cells sorted from blood, taken in a trial of the OX40 agonist ivuxolimab. These receptors were collected from an adult with an advanced solid tumor such as melanoma, head and neck, liver or kidney cancer.

The chain joins TRBV5-1 to TRBJ2-3; possibly TRBD2 for D (5 bases). Trimming stripped 0 bases from V and 1 base from J, with 15 bases between. The CDR3 is made up of 17 amino acids. The V gene's germline CDR1 is SGHRS and CDR2 YFSETQ. Here the CDR3 reads CASSLELVARGTDTQYF. CDR3 nucleotide sequence: TGCGCCAGCAGCTTGGAACTAGTCGCTCGCGGCACAGATACGCAGTATTTT. The whole variable domain, remainder taken from reference TRBV5-1 and TRBJ2-3, is KAGVTQTPRYLIKTRGQQVTLSCSPISGHRSVSWYQQTPGQGLQFLFEYFSETQRNKGNFPGRFSGRQFSNSRSEMNVSTLELGDSALYLCASSLELVARGTDTQYFGPGTRLTVL.

As for this clone: At the DNA level, this CDR3 is encoded by other sequences in the same sample as well. The chain has TRBV13 and TRBJ2-3; a weak D match, TRBD2 (5 bases). Trimming pared 5 bases from V and 1 base from J, leaving 10 bases between. This CDR3 contains 14 residues. The V gene's germline CDR1 is PRHDT and CDR2 FYEKMQ (reference sequence). In DNA, the CDR3 is TGTGCCAGCAGCCGTGGGAGTGGCACAGATACGCAGTATTTT. Amino acids: CASSRGSGTDTQYF.

The chain is built from TRBV4-1 and TRBJ2-1; D is undetermined. The CDR3 has 15 residues. V was trimmed by 6 bases and J by 0 bases, leaving 12 bases between them. Germline lookup yields CDR1 MGHRA and CDR2 YSYEKL. The CDR3 is CASSPRPLSYNEQFF. The CDR3, as DNA: TGCGCCAGCAGTCCCAGGCCCCTCTCCTACAATGAGCAGTTCTTC.

This chain uses TRBV6-6 with TRBJ1-1, with D uncertain. The length of the CDR3 is 14 residues. The germline gives CDR1 MNHNY, CDR2 SVGAGI (reference sequence). The germline V and J ends were trimmed by 5 bases and 0 bases, with 10 bases remaining between them. The CDR3, as DNA: TGTGCCAGCAGTAAGGATTCTATGAACACTGAAGCTTTCTTT. It specifies CASSKDSMNTEAFF.

This clone was counted once. The V and J genes are TRBV7-9 and TRBJ2-1; D possibly corresponds to TRBD2 (5 bases). The CDR3 runs to 17 residues. Looked up from germline, CDR1 is SEHNR and CDR2 is FQNEAQ (reference sequence). V lost 5 bases to trimming and J lost 0 bases, with 17 bases between them. CDR3 region: CASSEGPTGSSYNEQFF. The DNA of the CDR3 is TGTGCCAGCAGCGAAGGACCGACGGGGAGCTCCTACAATGAGCAGTTCTTC.

Here the CDR3 DNA reads TGTGCCAGCACATCCACTAGCGGAGACTACAATGAGCAGTTCTTC. It specifies CASTSTSGDYNEQFF. This chain connects TRBV27 to TRBJ2-1; 8 nucleotides match TRBD2. This CDR3 comprises 15 residues. The germline CDR1 and CDR2 sequences are MNHEY and SMNVEV (reference sequence). V lost 7 bases to trimming and J lost 3 bases; unmatched junction nucleotides: 8.

DNA for the CDR3: TGTGCCAGCAGCTTCGGACTAGCGGGAGGCTACGAGCAGTACGTC. Residues: CASSFGLAGGYEQYV. The rearrangement uses TRBV5-6 and TRBJ2-7; 14 bases align to TRBD2. The CDR3 covers 15 residues. Germline CDR1 is SGHDT and CDR2 is YYEEEE. The J segment lost 3 bases and the V segment lost 2 bases, leaving 1 base of the junction unmatched.

This chain connects TRBV19 to TRBJ2-7, with TRBD2 matching 8 bases. Germline assignment: CDR1 LNHDA and CDR2 SQIVND (reference sequence). V was pared by 4 bases and J by 3 bases, with 5 bases of the junction left unmatched. The CDR3 extends over 14 amino acids. The CDR3 protein is CASSTRLASYEQYF. In DNA form, the CDR3 reads TGTGCCAGTAGTACGAGACTAGCGAGCTACGAGCAGTACTTC. The full variable domain, its missing parts supplied by reference TRBV19 and TRBJ2-7, is DGGITQSPKYLFRKEGQNVTLSCEQNLNHDAMYWYRQDPGQGLRLIYYSQIVNDFQKGDIAEGYSVSREKKESFPLTVTSAQKNPTAFYLCASSTRLASYEQYFGPGTRLTVT.

The rearrangement links TRBV10-3 to TRBJ1-2, with 8 bases fitting TRBD1. Trimming removed 6 bases from V and 3 bases from J; junction bases left unmatched: 6. Germline CDR1 and CDR2: ENHRY and SYGVKD. The CDR3 is 14 amino acids. For the CDR3, the DNA is TGTGCCATCAGGGACAGGGAGATCCACTATGGCTACACCTTC. As protein: CAIRDREIHYGYTF.

The chain couples TRBV19 to TRBJ2-1, with no clear D. The germline V and J ends were trimmed by 3 bases and 9 bases, with 9 bases remaining between them. Germline-derived CDR1 and CDR2 are LNHDA and SQIVND (reference sequence). The CDR3 loop spans 12 amino acids. This CDR3 is CASSIWLAEQFF. The DNA for the CDR3 is TGTGCCAGTAGTATTTGGTTGGCTGAGCAGTTCTTC.

A note on this clone: An end of the junction does not agree with germline; a read error may underlie this. CDR3 in amino acids: CTSSQNRLLSTGELFF. The CDR3 coding sequence is TGCACCAGCAGCCAAAATAGACTCCTGAGCACCGGGGAGCTGTTTTTT. The gene calls are TRBV4-1 and TRBJ2-2; D gene uncertain. This CDR3 spans 16 amino acids. Per the germline V gene, CDR1 is MGHRA and CDR2 is YSYEKL.

This clone has a single count. The rearrangement joins TRBV14 to TRBJ2-1; TRBD2 matches at 8 bases. CDR1 and CDR2 from the germline V gene are SGHDN and FVKESK. V trimming: 4 bases; J trimming: 8 bases; junction bases outside the gene matches: 10. The length of the CDR3 is 15 residues. The CDR3 region has the DNA TGTGCCAGCAGCCTAAAGCGGGAGCATAGCGATGAGCAGTTCTTC. Translating it yields CASSLKREHSDEQFF.

The gene calls are TRBV28 and TRBJ1-1; TRBD1 matches 9 bases. The CDR3 consists of 14 residues. The V and J ends lost 10 bases and 7 bases, in that order; junction bases with no gene match: 13. Germline CDR1 and CDR2: MDHEN and SYDVKM. CDR3: CATLPGQGLSEAFF. CDR3 bases: TGTGCCACCTTACCGGGACAGGGACTTAGTGAAGCTTTCTTT. The variable domain in full, completed from reference TRBV28 and TRBJ1-1, reads DVKVTQSSRYLVKRTGEKVFLECVQDMDHENMFWYRQDPGLGLRLIYFSYDVKMKEKGDIPEGYSVSREKKERFSLILESASTNQTSMYLCATLPGQGLSEAFFGQGTRLTVV.

The rearrangement joins TRBV9 to TRBJ2-5; the match to TRBD2 covers 14 bases. The germline V gene encodes CDR1 SGDLS and CDR2 YYNGEE. V shed 3 bases and J 5 bases; nucleotides not matched to a gene: 3. This CDR3 has 15 amino acids. CDR3 coding DNA: TGTGCCAGCAGCGCAGGGACTAGCGGGAGTGAGACCCAGTACTTC. It yields the protein CASSAGTSGSETQYF.

V and J are TRBV21-1 and TRBJ2-7; no check of the table's D call, TRBD1, against the DNA was made. TRBV21-1 corresponds to a pseudogene. The CDR3 has 14 residues. Written as DNA, the CDR3 is TGTGCCAGCAGCAGCGGACAGGGTGATTTCGAGCAGTACTTC. Amino acid sequence: CASSSGQGDFEQYF.

This clone is deemed medium-sized. The rearrangement uses TRBV6-4 and TRBJ2-1; 8 nucleotides match TRBD2. The CDR3 consists of 15 residues. V dropped 5 bases and J dropped 5; count of bases not matched to a gene: 8. The germline gives CDR1 MRHNA, CDR2 SNTAGT. The CDR3 here is CASSPLAGEDNEQFF. The CDR3 bases are TGTGCCAGCAGTCCCCTAGCGGGTGAAGACAATGAGCAGTTCTTC.